This TCR beta chain emerged from a study of blood T cell repertoires in COVID-19. The CDR3 contains 12 residues. V was clipped by 2 bases and J by 8 bases, with 7 bases between them. From germline, CDR1 is MNHEY and CDR2 SMNVEV (reference sequence). Generated by immunoSEQ multiplex PCR, the TCRdb table keeps only in-frame clones and is missing some. Of about 400,000 clones listed, roughly 90% were seen once; the top ten hold approximately 2.1%. Material for sequencing was PBMCs or T cells enriched from blood (not recorded which). This rearrangement joins TRBV27 to TRBJ1-5; D possibly corresponds to TRBD1 (6 bases). The sequence derives from a woman aged 40 to 50 with acute COVID-19. The CDR3 coding sequence is TGTGCCAGCAGTTTAACAGGGAAGCCCCAGCATTTT. Protein: CASSLTGKPQHF.